Described below is a single T cell receptor (beta chain) sequence and its context. This clonotype occurred a few times. No antigen is known for it. Base-call qualities are not available, and no considerably larger clone is one nucleotide away. The data are from a study of response to subunit inactivated influenza vaccine (dated by TCRdb to 2016 to 2019). About the study as a whole: Deep quantitative profiling of the T cell receptor repertoire was used in the study to follow responses to a trivalent subunit inactivated influenza vaccine.

Library creation used RT-PCR. Sequencing relied on an Illumina HiSeq 2500. Using fastp trimming at Q25 and MiXCR clonotype assembly, TCRdb reanalyzed the public sequencing data and kept in-frame beta chains. A single entry per CDR3 protein holds the most common genes and DNA from its merged rows. Recorded for this sample are fewer than 800,000 distinct CDR3 sequences; about a sixth of them occurred a single time. The ten most abundant clones make up under 14% of the sample. The germline V and J ends show losses of 5 bases and 0 bases respectively, and no gene match explains 14 bases of the junction. The germline V gene yields SGHRS for CDR1 and YFSETQ for CDR2. The cysteine opens and the phenylalanine closes a CDR3 of 17 amino acids. This entry keeps only the CDR3 DNA: 51 bases, framed from base 1. The study at large found these results: The authors suggested that each seasonal influenza vaccination may recruit only a limited number of new T cells.

The source is a man aged 50 to 60 who received an inactivated influenza vaccine. Donor details come from another sample of the same person, matched by shared clones. This sequence uses TRBV5-1 and TRBJ2-7; the central 7 bases match TRBD1. The sequenced sample was PBMCs from blood, obtained roughly 12 days after vaccination. The DNA sequence follows: TGCGCCAGCAGACCGGGACAGATATATAGAAGCTCCTACGAGCAGTACTTC. The resulting protein is CASRPGQIYRSSYEQYF.